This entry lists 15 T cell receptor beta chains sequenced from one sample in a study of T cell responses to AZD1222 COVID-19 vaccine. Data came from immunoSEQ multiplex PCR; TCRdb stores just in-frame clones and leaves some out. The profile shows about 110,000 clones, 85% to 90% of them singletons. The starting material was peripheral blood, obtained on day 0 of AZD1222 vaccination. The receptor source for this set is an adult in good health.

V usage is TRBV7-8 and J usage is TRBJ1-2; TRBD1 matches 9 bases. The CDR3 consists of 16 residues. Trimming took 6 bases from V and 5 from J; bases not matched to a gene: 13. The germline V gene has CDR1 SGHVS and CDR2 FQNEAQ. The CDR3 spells CASSPSTGGQRYGYTF. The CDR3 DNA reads TGTGCCAGCAGTCCAAGTACAGGGGGCCAGAGGTATGGCTACACCTTC.

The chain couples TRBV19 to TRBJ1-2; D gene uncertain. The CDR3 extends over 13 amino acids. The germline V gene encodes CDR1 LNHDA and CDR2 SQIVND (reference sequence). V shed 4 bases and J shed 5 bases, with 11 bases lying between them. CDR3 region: CASSTSDRYGYTF. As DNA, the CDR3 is TGTGCCAGTAGTACCTCGGACCGTTATGGCTACACCTTC.

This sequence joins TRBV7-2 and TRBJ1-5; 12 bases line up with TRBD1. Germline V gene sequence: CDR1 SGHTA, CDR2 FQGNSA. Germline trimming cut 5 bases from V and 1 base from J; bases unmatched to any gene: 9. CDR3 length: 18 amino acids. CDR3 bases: TGTGCCAGCAGCCCCGGGACAGGGGGCGCTGGGAGCAATCAGCCCCAGCATTTT. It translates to CASSPGTGGAGSNQPQHF. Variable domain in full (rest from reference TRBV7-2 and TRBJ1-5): GAGVSQSPSNKVTEKGKDVELRCDPISGHTALYWYRQSLGQGLEFLIYFQGNSAPDKSGLPSDRFSAERTGGSVSTLTIQRTQQEDSAVYLCASSPGTGGAGSNQPQHFGDGTRLSIL.

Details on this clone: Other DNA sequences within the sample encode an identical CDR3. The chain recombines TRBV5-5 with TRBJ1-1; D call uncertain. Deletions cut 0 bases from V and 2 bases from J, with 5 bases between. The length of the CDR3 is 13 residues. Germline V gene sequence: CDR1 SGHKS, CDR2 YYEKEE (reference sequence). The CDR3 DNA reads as TGTGCCAGCAGCTTGGTCGTAAACACTGAAGCTTTCTTT. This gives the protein CASSLVVNTEAFF.

CDR3 nucleotides: TGTGCCAGCAGCCGACAGGTGAACACTGAAGCTTTCTTT. The encoded protein is CASSRQVNTEAFF. V is TRBV3-1 (or the pseudogene TRBV3-2) and J is TRBJ1-1, with TRBD1 as a possible D gene (6 bases). The CDR3 extends over 13 amino acids. Germline values: CDR1 LGHDT, CDR2 YNNKEL (reference sequence). V was pared by 4 bases and J by 0 bases, with 6 bases between.

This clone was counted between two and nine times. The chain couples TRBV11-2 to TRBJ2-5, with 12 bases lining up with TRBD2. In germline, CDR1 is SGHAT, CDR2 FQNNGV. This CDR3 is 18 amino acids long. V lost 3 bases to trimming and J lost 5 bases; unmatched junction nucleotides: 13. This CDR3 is CASSFVAGTSGPRETQYF. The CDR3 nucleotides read TGTGCCAGCAGCTTCGTCGCGGGGACTAGCGGGCCCCGGGAGACCCAGTACTTC.

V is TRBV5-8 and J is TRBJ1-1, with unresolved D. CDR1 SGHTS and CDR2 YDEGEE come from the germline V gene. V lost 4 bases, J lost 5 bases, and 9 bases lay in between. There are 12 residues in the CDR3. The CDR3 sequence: CASSPTRTEAFF. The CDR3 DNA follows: TGTGCCAGCAGCCCTACAAGGACTGAAGCTTTCTTT.

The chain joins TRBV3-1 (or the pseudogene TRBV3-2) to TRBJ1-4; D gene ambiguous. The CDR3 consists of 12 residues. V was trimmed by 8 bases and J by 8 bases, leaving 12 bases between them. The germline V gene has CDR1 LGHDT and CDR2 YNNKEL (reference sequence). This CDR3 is CASRQAGEKLFF. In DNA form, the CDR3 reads TGTGCCAGCCGGCAGGCGGGGGAAAAACTGTTTTTT.

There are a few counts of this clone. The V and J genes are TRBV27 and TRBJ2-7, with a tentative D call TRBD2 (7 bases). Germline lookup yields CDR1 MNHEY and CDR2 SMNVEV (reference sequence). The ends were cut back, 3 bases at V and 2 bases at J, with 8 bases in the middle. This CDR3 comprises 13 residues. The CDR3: CASSLGGPYEQYF. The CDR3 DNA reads TGTGCCAGCAGTTTGGGGGGGCCCTACGAGCAGTACTTC.

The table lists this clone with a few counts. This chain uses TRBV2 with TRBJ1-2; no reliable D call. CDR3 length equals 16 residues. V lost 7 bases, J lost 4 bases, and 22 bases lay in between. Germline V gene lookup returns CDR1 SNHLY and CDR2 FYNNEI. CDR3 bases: TGTGCCAGCAAGGGAACATTTTTCACACGGGGCTATGGCTACACCTTC. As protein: CASKGTFFTRGYGYTF.

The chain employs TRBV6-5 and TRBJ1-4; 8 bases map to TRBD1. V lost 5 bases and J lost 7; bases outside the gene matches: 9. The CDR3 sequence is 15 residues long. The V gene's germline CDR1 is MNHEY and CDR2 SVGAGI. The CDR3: CASSQKRQGREKLFF. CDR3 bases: TGTGCCAGCAGTCAAAAAAGACAGGGGCGTGAAAAACTGTTTTTT.

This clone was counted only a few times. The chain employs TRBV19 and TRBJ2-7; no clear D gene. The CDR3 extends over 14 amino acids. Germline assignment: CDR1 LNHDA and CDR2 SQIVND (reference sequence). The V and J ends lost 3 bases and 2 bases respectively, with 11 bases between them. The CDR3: CASSIRVRAYEQYF. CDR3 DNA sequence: TGTGCCAGTAGTATTCGGGTAAGGGCCTACGAGCAGTACTTC.

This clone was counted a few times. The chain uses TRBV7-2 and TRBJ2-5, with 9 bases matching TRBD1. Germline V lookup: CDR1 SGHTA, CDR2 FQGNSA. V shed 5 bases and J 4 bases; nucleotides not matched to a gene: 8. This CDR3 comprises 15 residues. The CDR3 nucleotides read TGTGCCAGCAGCCGGGGACAGGGCATGGGAGAGACCCAGTACTTC. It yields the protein CASSRGQGMGETQYF. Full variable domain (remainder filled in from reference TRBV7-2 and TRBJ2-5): GAGVSQSPSNKVTEKGKDVELRCDPISGHTALYWYRQSLGQGLEFLIYFQGNSAPDKSGLPSDRFSAERTGGSVSTLTIQRTQQEDSAVYLCASSRGQGMGETQYFGPGTRLLVL.

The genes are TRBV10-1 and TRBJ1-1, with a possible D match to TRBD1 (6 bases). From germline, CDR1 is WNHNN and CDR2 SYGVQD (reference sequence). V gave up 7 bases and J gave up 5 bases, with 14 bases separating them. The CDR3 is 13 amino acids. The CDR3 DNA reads TGCGCCAGCACCCCCCAGGGGTATACTGAAGCTTTCTTT. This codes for CASTPQGYTEAFF.

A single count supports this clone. The CDR3 DNA follows: TGTGCCAGCAGCCATGGACAGGGTGAAGCTTTCTTT. Translated, it gives CASSHGQGEAFF. The chain has TRBV5-6 and TRBJ1-1, with 8 bases aligning to TRBD1. The V and J ends lost 4 bases and 7 bases, in that order; junction bases with no gene match: 3. CDR3 size: 12 residues. Germline V lookup: CDR1 SGHDT, CDR2 YYEEEE.